A single sample is the source of the 32 T cell receptor beta chains below, sequenced in a study of control samples from healthy donors and cancer patients. Assay: immunoSEQ multiplex PCR; the TCRdb copy retains only in-frame clones and omits some. The table has some 100,000 clones, 87% seen once. Sample: blood. All receptors derive from a woman aged 50 to 65 in good health.

The chain carries TRBV7-9 and TRBJ2-7; no clear D. Germline V lookup: CDR1 SEHNR, CDR2 FQNEAQ (reference sequence). The CDR3 runs 13 residues. With 5 bases removed from V and 9 bases from J, the gap between germline ends came to 17 bases. CDR3 region: CASSAPRSVVQYV. The CDR3 DNA reads as TGTGCCAGCAGCGCCCCCCGTAGTGTAGTGCAGTACGTC.

CDR3 DNA sequence: TGTGCCAGCAGCCAATACCCTAGCGGGAGTGGGACCAAAAACATTCAGTACTTC. Translation: CASSQYPSGSGTKNIQYF. The J gene is TRBJ2-4, the V gene TRBV3-1 (or the pseudogene TRBV3-2), with 10 positions matching TRBD2. In germline, CDR1 is LGHDT, CDR2 YNNKEL (reference sequence). The CDR3 length is 18 residues. V lost 2 bases, J lost 2 bases, and 9 bases stayed unmatched.

The rearrangement links TRBV18 to TRBJ2-5, with 10 bases aligning to TRBD2. With 8 bases clipped from V and 5 bases from J, the junction kept 14 bases outside the gene matches. The CDR3 loop spans 16 amino acids. Germline V gives CDR1 KGHSH, CDR2 LQKENI. CDR3 loop: CASRRELAGKGETQYF. The CDR3 coding sequence is TGTGCCAGCCGTCGCGAACTAGCGGGGAAGGGGGAGACCCAGTACTTC.

The chain combines TRBV19 with TRBJ2-1, with D unresolved. The V gene's germline CDR1 is LNHDA and CDR2 SQIVND (reference sequence). Trimming cost V 3 bases and J 8 bases, with 14 bases left between them. There are 14 residues in the CDR3. In DNA, the CDR3 is TGTGCCAGTAGTATGGCGGCGAACGGCGATGAGCAGTTCTTC. It specifies CASSMAANGDEQFF.

The chain combines TRBV27 with TRBJ2-7, with D perhaps TRBD1 or TRBD2 (5 bases each). The CDR3 sequence is 12 residues long. Trimming took 6 bases from V and 5 from J, leaving 11 bases between them. Germline CDR1 and CDR2: MNHEY and SMNVEV (reference sequence). As DNA, the CDR3 is TGTGCCAGCAGACTCCGGGACGACGAGCAGTACGTC. This codes for CASRLRDDEQYV.

The J gene is TRBJ2-3, the V gene TRBV9; 9 positions match TRBD2. The CDR3 contains 15 residues. The V gene end was trimmed by 0 bases and the J gene end by 8 bases; junction bases not matched to a gene: 7. The germline V gene has CDR1 SGDLS and CDR2 YYNGEE. CDR3 bases: TGTGCCAGCAGCGTAGAGGGTAGCGGGAGAGGTACGCAGTATTTT. Translated, it gives CASSVEGSGRGTQYF.

The chain uses TRBV2 and TRBJ1-3; the D gene is possibly TRBD1 (5 bases). The CDR3 totals 18 residues. The V gene's germline CDR1 is SNHLY and CDR2 FYNNEI. V was cut by 3 bases and J by 0 bases, with 18 bases left in between. The CDR3 DNA reads as TGTGCCAGCAGTGAGAGGGGTTCTCTGCCCTTCTCTGGAAACACCATATATTTT. It codes for CASSERGSLPFSGNTIYF. Drawing the rest from reference TRBV2 and TRBJ1-3, the complete variable domain is EPEVTQTPSHQVTQMGQEVILRCVPISNHLYFYWYRQILGQKVEFLVSFYNNEISEKSEIFDDQFSVERPDGSNFTLKIRSTKLEDSAMYFCASSERGSLPFSGNTIYFGEGSWLTVV.

The J gene is TRBJ2-7, the V gene TRBV10-3; D assignment may be TRBD1 or TRBD2 (5 bases each). The CDR3 sequence is 16 residues long. CDR1 is ENHRY, CDR2 SYGVKD, per germline. Trimming pared 3 bases from V and 7 bases from J, leaving 22 bases between. The CDR3 DNA follows: TGTGCCATCAGTGAAAACGCCGGGACCGGGCTGAGGGAGCAGTACTTC. Its protein is CAISENAGTGLREQYF.

The chain is built from TRBV5-1 and TRBJ1-2, with D tentatively TRBD1 (6 bases). Germline assignment: CDR1 SGHRS and CDR2 YFSETQ. The CDR3 contains 17 residues. Trimming pared 0 bases from V and 1 base from J, leaving 16 bases between. CDR3 bases: TGCGCCAGCAGCTTGGAGCTGTATAGGACAGATAACTATGGCTACACCTTC. Protein: CASSLELYRTDNYGYTF.

The J gene is TRBJ1-2, the V gene TRBV18; D unclear. CDR1 and CDR2 (germline): KGHSH, LQKENI. V was clipped by 3 bases and J by 5 bases, with 16 bases between them. The CDR3 totals 15 residues. Written as DNA, the CDR3 is TGTGCCAGCTCACCGCCGCGGGCGGATGGGTATGGCTACACCTTC. Translating it yields CASSPPRADGYGYTF.

The chain employs TRBV7-2 and TRBJ1-1; D gene unclear. This CDR3 comprises 13 residues. The V end lost 1 base, the J end lost 5 bases, and 8 bases lay between the germline ends. Germline assignment: CDR1 SGHTA and CDR2 FQGNSA. The CDR3 is CASSLVSETEAFF. In nucleotides, the CDR3 is TGTGCCAGCAGCTTAGTTTCCGAGACTGAAGCTTTCTTT.

The chain has TRBV7-2 and TRBJ2-2; 7 nucleotides line up with TRBD1. Trimming at V came to 5 bases and at J to 11 bases, leaving 5 bases not matched to a gene. CDR1 and CDR2 from the germline V gene are SGHTA and FQGNSA. This CDR3 has 12 amino acids. CDR3 loop: CASSPDRVELFF. In DNA, the CDR3 is TGTGCCAGCAGCCCCGACAGGGTTGAGCTGTTTTTT.

The CDR3: CASSLGIGVAGELFF. Written as DNA, the CDR3 is TGTGCCAGCAGCTTAGGTATCGGGGTGGCCGGGGAGCTGTTTTTT. The genes are TRBV11-1 and TRBJ2-2; a weak D match, TRBD2 (5 bases). The CDR3 is 15 amino acids. Germline values: CDR1 SGHAT, CDR2 FQDESV (reference sequence). Trimming left V 1 base short and J 6 bases short, with 12 bases between.

The genes are TRBV27 and TRBJ2-3; 10 bases map to TRBD2. Trimming cost V 3 bases and J 2 bases; bases outside gene matches: 5. CDR1 MNHEY and CDR2 SMNVEV come from the germline V gene (reference sequence). The CDR3 is made up of 16 amino acids. This CDR3 reads CASSFGLAASTDTQYF. For the CDR3, the DNA is TGTGCCAGCAGTTTCGGACTAGCGGCCTCCACAGATACGCAGTATTTT.

The J gene is TRBJ1-4, the V gene TRBV15; TRBD1 might be the D (5 bases). Germline-derived CDR1 and CDR2 are LNHNV and YYDKDF (reference sequence). The CDR3 is made up of 14 amino acids. V was clipped by 5 bases and J by 8 bases, with 15 bases between them. Here the CDR3 reads CATSAQGAREKLFF. The CDR3 region has the DNA TGTGCCACCAGCGCTCAGGGTGCGCGCGAAAAACTGTTTTTT. Complete variable domain (other parts from reference TRBV15 and TRBJ1-4): DAMVIQNPRYQVTQFGKPVTLSCSQTLNHNVMYWYQQKSSQAPKLLFHYYDKDFNNEADTPDNFQSRRPNTSFCFLDIRSPGLGDTAMYLCATSAQGAREKLFFGSGTQLSVL.

The chain has TRBV6-5 and TRBJ1-2; D gene ambiguous. CDR3 length: 16 amino acids. Trimming pared 0 bases from V and 1 base from J, leaving 12 bases between. Germline CDR1 MNHEY, CDR2 SVGAGI. CDR3: CASSYSKGFYNYGYTF. CDR3 nucleotide sequence: TGTGCCAGCAGTTACTCTAAGGGATTTTATAACTATGGCTACACCTTC.

V usage is TRBV19 and J usage is TRBJ2-4; perhaps D is TRBD1 or TRBD2 (6 bases each). This CDR3 is built from 13 residues. Trimming pared 5 bases from V and 9 bases from J, leaving 14 bases between. Germline V CDR1 and CDR2: LNHDA, SQIVND (reference sequence). DNA of the CDR3: TGTGCCAGTAGTGAGCGGAGGGGGACCATTCAGTACTTC. Translated, it gives CASSERRGTIQYF. The complete variable domain, with remaining parts taken from reference TRBV19 and TRBJ2-4, reads DGGITQSPKYLFRKEGQNVTLSCEQNLNHDAMYWYRQDPGQGLRLIYYSQIVNDFQKGDIAEGYSVSREKKESFPLTVTSAQKNPTAFYLCASSERRGTIQYFGAGTRLSVL.

The chain carries TRBV5-1 and TRBJ2-2; 10 bases fit TRBD2. J gave up 3 bases and V 6 bases, and 2 bases lay outside the gene matches. The CDR3 is 14 amino acids. Germline V gene data show CDR1 as SGHRS and CDR2 as YFSETQ. The CDR3 bases are TGCGCCAGCACACTAGCGGGACACACCGGGGAGCTGTTTTTT. This codes for CASTLAGHTGELFF.

CDR3: CASSTWTGGKDYGYTF. CDR3 nucleotide sequence: TGTGCCAGCAGCACTTGGACAGGGGGAAAAGACTATGGCTACACCTTC. The V call is TRBV7-9, the J call TRBJ1-2, with 10 bases aligning to TRBD1. Germline V CDR1 and CDR2: SEHNR, FQNEAQ (reference sequence). This CDR3 is 16 amino acids long. The ends lost 5 bases at V and 3 bases at J; junction bases unmatched: 9.

J is TRBJ2-2 and V is TRBV2, with D unresolved. Trimming removed 6 bases from V and 1 base from J, with 9 bases in between. The CDR3 totals 14 residues. Germline CDR1 and CDR2: SNHLY and FYNNEI. The CDR3: CASRGWGNTGELFF. The CDR3 DNA follows: TGTGCCAGCAGGGGGTGGGGGAACACCGGGGAGCTGTTTTTT.

The rearrangement joins TRBV4-2 to TRBJ2-2; 10 nucleotides align to TRBD2. The junction had 6 bases not matched to a gene; V was cut back by 3 bases and J by 5 bases. Looked up from germline, CDR1 is LGHNA and CDR2 is YNFKEQ. The CDR3 sequence is 16 residues long. CDR3 residues: CASSHSSGGLTGELFF. The CDR3 bases are TGTGCCAGCAGCCATTCTAGCGGGGGTTTGACCGGGGAGCTGTTTTTT.

This clone was seen only a few times. The chain has TRBV5-6 and TRBJ2-2; D remains ambiguous. The germline gives CDR1 SGHDT, CDR2 YYEEEE. The CDR3 length is 12 residues. With 5 bases removed from V and 8 bases from J, the gap between germline ends came to 10 bases. The DNA of the CDR3 is TGTGCCAGCAGTCCAATGGGAGGGGAGCTGTTTTTT. Protein product: CASSPMGGELFF.

The rearrangement links TRBV30 to TRBJ1-5; D is unresolved. V dropped 1 base and J dropped 5 bases, with 9 bases sitting between them. The CDR3 length is 13 residues. Germline lookup yields CDR1 GTSNPN and CDR2 SVGIG (reference sequence). CDR3 amino acids: CAWSAGRDQPQHF. DNA for the CDR3: TGTGCCTGGAGTGCTGGACGGGATCAGCCCCAGCATTTT.

This rearrangement joins TRBV5-5 to TRBJ2-1, with TRBD2 matching over 15 bases. V was pared by 3 bases and J by 0 bases, with 7 bases of the junction left unmatched. Germline V CDR1 and CDR2: SGHKS, YYEKEE (reference sequence). The CDR3 runs to 19 residues. The DNA of the CDR3 is TGTGCCAGCAGCTACCGGACTAGCGGGAGGGAGAGCTCCTACAATGAGCAGTTCTTC. It translates to CASSYRTSGRESSYNEQFF.

The chain joins TRBV7-2 to TRBJ2-5; no clear D. In germline, CDR1 is SGHTA, CDR2 FQGNSA. Deletions cut 3 bases from V and 4 bases from J, with 15 bases between. The CDR3 consists of 15 residues. CDR3 nucleotides: TGTGCCAGCAGCTTTGGACCCAGAATTGGAGAGACCCAGTACTTC. This codes for CASSFGPRIGETQYF. The full variable domain, in which reference TRBV7-2 and TRBJ2-5 provide the parts outside the CDR3, is GAGVSQSPSNKVTEKGKDVELRCDPISGHTALYWYRQSLGQGLEFLIYFQGNSAPDKSGLPSDRFSAERTGGSVSTLTIQRTQQEDSAVYLCASSFGPRIGETQYFGPGTRLLVL.

This chain connects TRBV6-5 to TRBJ1-6, with 7 positions matching TRBD1. With V trimmed by 8 bases and J by 7 bases, 8 bases remained unmatched. The CDR3 has 14 residues. Per germline, CDR1 MNHEY and CDR2 SVGAGI. The CDR3 loop reads CASQTGRPNSPLHF. The CDR3 nucleotides read TGTGCCAGCCAGACAGGGCGACCGAATTCACCCCTCCACTTT.

The table lists this clone with a few counts. J is TRBJ2-7 and V is TRBV10-3; D perhaps matches TRBD2 (6 bases). V lost 0 bases and J lost 7, with 13 bases in between. The CDR3 is 14 residues long. Germline V gives CDR1 ENHRY, CDR2 SYGVKD. The CDR3 nucleotides are TGTGCCATCAGTGAGTCGGGGACCGCGGGGGAGCAGTACGTC. It is translated as CAISESGTAGEQYV.

The V gene is TRBV6-1, the J gene TRBJ1-1; the match to TRBD1 covers 9 bases. This CDR3 comprises 16 residues. CDR1 MNHNS and CDR2 SASEGT come from the germline V gene. The V gene end was trimmed by 4 bases and the J gene end by 7 bases; junction bases not matched to a gene: 13. CDR3 DNA: TGTGCCAGCAGTGGCTGGGACAGGGTCCGACCTTTTGAAGCTTTCTTT. Its protein product is CASSGWDRVRPFEAFF.

The chain carries TRBV4-1 and TRBJ2-3, with a possible D match to TRBD1 (5 bases). Between the trimmed V and J ends, which lost 0 bases and 5 bases, there was a span of 15 bases. CDR1 is MGHRA and CDR2 is YSYEKL in the germline V gene. The CDR3 is 16 amino acids. The CDR3, as DNA: TGCGCCAGCAGCCAAGAAGCCCCATGGGGCGGAGATACGCAGTATTTT. As protein: CASSQEAPWGGDTQYF.

The rearrangement links TRBV6-5 to TRBJ1-5; tentatively, D is TRBD1 (6 bases). Germline assignment: CDR1 MNHEY and CDR2 SVGAGI. V was trimmed by 0 bases and J by 3 bases, leaving 9 bases between them. CDR3 length: 15 amino acids. CDR3 in DNA: TGTGCCAGCAGTTACTCTCGGGGGCCCAATCAGCCCCAGCATTTT. This encodes CASSYSRGPNQPQHF.

This chain uses TRBV19 with TRBJ1-2; D remains unclear. Germline V gives CDR1 LNHDA, CDR2 SQIVND (reference sequence). V lost 4 bases to trimming and J lost 5 bases, with 17 bases between them. This CDR3 contains 15 residues. CDR3 loop: CASSTSPEWIYGYTF. The CDR3 DNA sequence: TGTGCCAGTAGTACGAGCCCCGAGTGGATTTATGGCTACACCTTC.

The chain recombines TRBV3-1 (or the pseudogene TRBV3-2) with TRBJ2-3; 7 nucleotides align to TRBD2. This CDR3 has 15 residues. Germline V gene sequence: CDR1 LGHDT, CDR2 YNNKEL (reference sequence). Trimming cost V 2 bases and J 2 bases; bases outside gene matches: 4. CDR3 in DNA: TGTGCCAGCAGCCAATCACTAGCGCCCACAGATACGCAGTATTTT. Translated, it gives CASSQSLAPTDTQYF.